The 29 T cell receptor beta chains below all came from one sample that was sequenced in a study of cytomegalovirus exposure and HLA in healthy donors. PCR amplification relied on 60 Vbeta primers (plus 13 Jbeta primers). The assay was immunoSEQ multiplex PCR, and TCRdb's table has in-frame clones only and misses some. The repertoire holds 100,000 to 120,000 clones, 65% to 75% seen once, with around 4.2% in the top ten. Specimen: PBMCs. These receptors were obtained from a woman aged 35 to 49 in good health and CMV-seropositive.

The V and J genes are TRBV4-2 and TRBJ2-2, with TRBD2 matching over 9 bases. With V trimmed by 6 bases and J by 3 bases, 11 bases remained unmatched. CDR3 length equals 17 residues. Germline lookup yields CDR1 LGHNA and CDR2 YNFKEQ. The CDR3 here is CASRPDRGGRDTGELFF. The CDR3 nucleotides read TGTGCCAGCAGACCAGACCGCGGCGGGAGGGACACCGGGGAGCTGTTTTTT.

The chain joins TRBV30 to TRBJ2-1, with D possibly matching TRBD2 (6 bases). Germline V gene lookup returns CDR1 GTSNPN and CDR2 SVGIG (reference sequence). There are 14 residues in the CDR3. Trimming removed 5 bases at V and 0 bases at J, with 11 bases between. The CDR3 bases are TGTGCCTGGGGGGGAGGAAGCTCCTACAATGAGCAGTTCTTC. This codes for CAWGGGSSYNEQFF.

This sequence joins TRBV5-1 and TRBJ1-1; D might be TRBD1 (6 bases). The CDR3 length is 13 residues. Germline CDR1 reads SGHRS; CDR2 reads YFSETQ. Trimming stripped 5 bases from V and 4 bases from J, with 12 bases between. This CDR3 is CASRATGPTEAFF. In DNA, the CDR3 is TGCGCCAGCAGGGCAACAGGGCCCACTGAAGCTTTCTTT.

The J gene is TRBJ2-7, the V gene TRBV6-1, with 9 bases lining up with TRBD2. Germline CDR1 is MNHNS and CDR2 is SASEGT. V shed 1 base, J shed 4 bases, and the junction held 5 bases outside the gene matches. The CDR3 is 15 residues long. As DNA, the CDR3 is TGTGCCAGCAGTGAAGAGCGGGGGGCACCTTACGAGCAGTACTTC. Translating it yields CASSEERGAPYEQYF.

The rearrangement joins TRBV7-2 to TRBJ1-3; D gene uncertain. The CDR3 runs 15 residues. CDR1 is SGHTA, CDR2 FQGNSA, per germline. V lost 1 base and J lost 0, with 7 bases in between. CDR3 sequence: CASSLVRSSGNTIYF. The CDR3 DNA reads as TGTGCCAGCAGCTTAGTCAGAAGCTCTGGAAACACCATATATTTT.

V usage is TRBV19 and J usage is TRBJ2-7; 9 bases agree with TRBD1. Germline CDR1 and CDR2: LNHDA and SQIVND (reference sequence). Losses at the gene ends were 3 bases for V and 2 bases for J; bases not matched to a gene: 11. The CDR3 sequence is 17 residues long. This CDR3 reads CASSIQFSGTGTYEQYF. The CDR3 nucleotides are TGTGCCAGTAGTATTCAATTTTCCGGGACAGGGACCTACGAGCAGTACTTC.

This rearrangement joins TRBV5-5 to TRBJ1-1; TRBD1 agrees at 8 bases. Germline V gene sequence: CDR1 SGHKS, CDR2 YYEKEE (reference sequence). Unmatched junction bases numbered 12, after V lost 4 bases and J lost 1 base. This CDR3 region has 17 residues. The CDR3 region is CASSTGQGNLGNTEAFF. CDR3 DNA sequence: TGTGCCAGCAGCACCGGACAGGGAAATTTGGGGAACACTGAAGCTTTCTTT. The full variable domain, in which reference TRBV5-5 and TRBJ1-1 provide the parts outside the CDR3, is DAGVTQSPTHLIKTRGQQVTLRCSPISGHKSVSWYQQVLGQGPQFIFQYYEKEERGRGNFPDRFSARQFPNYSSELNVNALLLGDSALYLCASSTGQGNLGNTEAFFGQGTRLTVV.

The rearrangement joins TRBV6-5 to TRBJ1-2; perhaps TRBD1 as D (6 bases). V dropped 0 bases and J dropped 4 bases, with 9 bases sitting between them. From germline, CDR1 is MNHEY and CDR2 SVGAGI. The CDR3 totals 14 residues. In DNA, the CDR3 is TGTGCCAGCAGTTACTCGACCAGGGGCTATGGCTACACCTTC. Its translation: CASSYSTRGYGYTF.

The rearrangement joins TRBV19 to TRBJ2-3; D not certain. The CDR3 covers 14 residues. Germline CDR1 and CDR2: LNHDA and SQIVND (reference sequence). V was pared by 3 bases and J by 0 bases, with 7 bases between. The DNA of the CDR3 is TGTGCCAGTAGTATCGCGTCGAGCACAGATACGCAGTATTTT. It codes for CASSIASSTDTQYF.

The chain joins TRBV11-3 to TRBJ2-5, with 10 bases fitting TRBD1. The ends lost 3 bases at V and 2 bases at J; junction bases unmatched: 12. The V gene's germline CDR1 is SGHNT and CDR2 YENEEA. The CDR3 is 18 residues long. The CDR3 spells CASSFGGAGQGSQETQYF. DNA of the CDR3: TGTGCCAGCAGCTTCGGAGGGGCGGGACAGGGGTCACAAGAGACCCAGTACTTC.

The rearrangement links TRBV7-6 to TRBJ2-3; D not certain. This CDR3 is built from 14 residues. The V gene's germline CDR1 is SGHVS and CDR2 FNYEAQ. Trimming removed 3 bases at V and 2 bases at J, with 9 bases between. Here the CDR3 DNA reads TGTGCCAGCAGCTTTACCAGGTCCACAGATACGCAGTATTTT. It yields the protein CASSFTRSTDTQYF.

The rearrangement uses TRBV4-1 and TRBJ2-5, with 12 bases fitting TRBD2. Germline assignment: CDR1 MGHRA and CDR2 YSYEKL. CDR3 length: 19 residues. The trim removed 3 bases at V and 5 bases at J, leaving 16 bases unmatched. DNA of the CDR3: TGCGCCAGCAGCCAGTTTTATCTTCCGACTAGCGGGAGCCCCGAGACCCAGTACTTC. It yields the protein CASSQFYLPTSGSPETQYF.

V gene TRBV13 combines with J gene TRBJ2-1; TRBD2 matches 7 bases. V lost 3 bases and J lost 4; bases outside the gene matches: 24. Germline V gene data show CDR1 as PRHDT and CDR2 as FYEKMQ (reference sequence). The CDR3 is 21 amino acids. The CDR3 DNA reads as TGTGCCAGCAGCTTTTCCCCCCGCTATCAGCGGGAAGGGGATTCTTACAATGAGCAGTTCTTC. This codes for CASSFSPRYQREGDSYNEQFF.

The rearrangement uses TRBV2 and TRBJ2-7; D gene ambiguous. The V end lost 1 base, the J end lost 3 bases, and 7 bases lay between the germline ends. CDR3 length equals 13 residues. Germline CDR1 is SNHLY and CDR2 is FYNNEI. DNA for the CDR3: TGTGCCAGCAGTGAAGGTCCCCTCTACGAGCAGTACTTC. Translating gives CASSEGPLYEQYF.

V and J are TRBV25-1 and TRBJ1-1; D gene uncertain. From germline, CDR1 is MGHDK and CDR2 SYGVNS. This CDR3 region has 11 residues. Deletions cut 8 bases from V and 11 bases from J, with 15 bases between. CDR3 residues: CASSEGGKAFF. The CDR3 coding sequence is TGTGCCAGCTCGGAGGGAGGTAAGGCTTTCTTT.

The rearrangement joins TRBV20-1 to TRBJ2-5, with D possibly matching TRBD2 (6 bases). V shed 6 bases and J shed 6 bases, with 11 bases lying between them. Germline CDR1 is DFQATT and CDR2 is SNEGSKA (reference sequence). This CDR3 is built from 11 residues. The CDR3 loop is CSAVGGKTQYF. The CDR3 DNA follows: TGCAGTGCGGTGGGGGGAAAGACCCAGTACTTC.

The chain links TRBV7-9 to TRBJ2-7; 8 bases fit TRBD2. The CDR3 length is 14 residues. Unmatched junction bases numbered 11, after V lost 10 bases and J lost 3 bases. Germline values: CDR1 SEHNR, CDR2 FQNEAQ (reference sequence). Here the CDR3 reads CANSFNGRVYEQYF. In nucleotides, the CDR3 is TGTGCCAACAGTTTTAACGGGAGGGTCTACGAGCAGTACTTC.

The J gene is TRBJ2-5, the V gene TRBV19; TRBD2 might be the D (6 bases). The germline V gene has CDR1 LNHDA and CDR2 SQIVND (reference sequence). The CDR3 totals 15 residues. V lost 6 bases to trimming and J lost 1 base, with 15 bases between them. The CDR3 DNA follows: TGTGCCAGTAGCCCACTAGCTGGGGTCCAAGAGACCCAGTACTTC. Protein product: CASSPLAGVQETQYF.

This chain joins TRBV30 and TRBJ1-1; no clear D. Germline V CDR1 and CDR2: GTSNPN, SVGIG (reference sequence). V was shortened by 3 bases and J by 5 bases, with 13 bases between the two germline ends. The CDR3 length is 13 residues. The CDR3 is CAWSPDGNTEAFF. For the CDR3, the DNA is TGTGCCTGGAGCCCCGACGGGAATACTGAAGCTTTCTTT.

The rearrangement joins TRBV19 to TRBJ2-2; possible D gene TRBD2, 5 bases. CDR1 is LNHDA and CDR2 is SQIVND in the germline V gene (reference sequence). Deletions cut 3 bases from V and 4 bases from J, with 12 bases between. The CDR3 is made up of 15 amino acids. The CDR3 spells CASSMVAWGTGELFF. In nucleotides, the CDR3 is TGTGCCAGTAGTATGGTAGCGTGGGGCACCGGGGAGCTGTTTTTT.

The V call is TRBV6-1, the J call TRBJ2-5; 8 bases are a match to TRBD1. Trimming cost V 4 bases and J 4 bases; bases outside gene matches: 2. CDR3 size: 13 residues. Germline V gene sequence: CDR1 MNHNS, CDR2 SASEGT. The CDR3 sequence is CASSGQGPETQYF. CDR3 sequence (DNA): TGTGCCAGCAGTGGACAGGGGCCAGAGACCCAGTACTTC.

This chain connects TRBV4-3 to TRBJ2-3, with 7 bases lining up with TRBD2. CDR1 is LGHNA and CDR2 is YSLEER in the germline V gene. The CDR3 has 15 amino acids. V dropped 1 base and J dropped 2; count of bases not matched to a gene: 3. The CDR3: CASSQGRGDTDTQYF. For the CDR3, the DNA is TGCGCCAGCAGCCAAGGACGGGGGGACACAGATACGCAGTATTTT.

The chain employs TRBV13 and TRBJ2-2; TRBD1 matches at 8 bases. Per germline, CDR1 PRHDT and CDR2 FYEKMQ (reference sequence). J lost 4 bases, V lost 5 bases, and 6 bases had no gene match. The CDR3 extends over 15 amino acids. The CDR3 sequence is CASSPRDRRTGELFF. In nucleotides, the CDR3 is TGTGCCAGCAGCCCGCGGGACAGGCGCACCGGGGAGCTGTTTTTT.

The CDR3, as DNA: TGTGCCAGCAGCGGAGGGGGAGGGCTCTCCTCCTACAATGAGCAGTTCTTC. This codes for CASSGGGGLSSYNEQFF. The chain carries TRBV11-3 and TRBJ2-1; weak D call: TRBD2 (7 bases). The germline V gene has CDR1 SGHNT and CDR2 YENEEA. There are 17 residues in the CDR3. V dropped 5 bases and J dropped 0 bases, with 17 bases sitting between them.

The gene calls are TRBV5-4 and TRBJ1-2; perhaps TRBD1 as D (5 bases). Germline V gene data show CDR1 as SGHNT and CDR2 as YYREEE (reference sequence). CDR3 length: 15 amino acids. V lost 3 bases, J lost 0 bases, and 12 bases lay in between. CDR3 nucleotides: TGTGCCAGCAGCTCACTGACAGTCCCTAACTATGGCTACACCTTC. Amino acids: CASSSLTVPNYGYTF.

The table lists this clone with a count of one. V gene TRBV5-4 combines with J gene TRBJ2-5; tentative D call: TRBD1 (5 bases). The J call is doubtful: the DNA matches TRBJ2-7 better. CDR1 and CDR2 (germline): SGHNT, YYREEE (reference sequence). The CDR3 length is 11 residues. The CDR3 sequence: CASSLTGEQYF. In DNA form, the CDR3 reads TGTGCCAGCAGCTTGACAGGCGAGCAGTACTTC.

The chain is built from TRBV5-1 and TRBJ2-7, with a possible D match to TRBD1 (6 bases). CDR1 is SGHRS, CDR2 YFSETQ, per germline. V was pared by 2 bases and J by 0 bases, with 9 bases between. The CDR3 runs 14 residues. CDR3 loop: CASSLGQSSYEQYF. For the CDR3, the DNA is TGCGCCAGCAGCTTAGGACAGAGCTCCTACGAGCAGTACTTC.

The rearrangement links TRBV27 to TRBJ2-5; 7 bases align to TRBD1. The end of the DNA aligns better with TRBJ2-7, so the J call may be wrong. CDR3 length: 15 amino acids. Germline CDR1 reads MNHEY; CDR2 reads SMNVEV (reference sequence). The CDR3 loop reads CASSFGQDLSYEQYF. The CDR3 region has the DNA TGTGCCAGCAGTTTTGGACAGGACCTCTCCTACGAGCAGTACTTC.

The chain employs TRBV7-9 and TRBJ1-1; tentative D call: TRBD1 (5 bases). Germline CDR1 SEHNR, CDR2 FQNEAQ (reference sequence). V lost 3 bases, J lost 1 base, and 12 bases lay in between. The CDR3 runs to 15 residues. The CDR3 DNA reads TGTGCCAGCAGCTTGAAAAGTACAGGGAACACTGAAGCTTTCTTT. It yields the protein CASSLKSTGNTEAFF.